Each of the 21 T cell receptor beta chains below was sequenced from the same sample in a study of PD-L1 blockade in urothelial cancer. Time point reported: pretreatment peripheral blood. The table came from immunoSEQ multiplex PCR; TCRdb's copy has only in-frame clones and leaves some out. The sample consists of 72,000 or so clones, 75% to 90% of them appearing once. The sample was PBMCs, taken around atezolizumab (anti-PD-L1) treatment. The source of these receptors is a man aged 60 to 69 with urothelial cancer.

The chain employs TRBV28 and TRBJ1-1, with 7 bases that match TRBD1. Losses at the gene ends were 7 bases for V and 3 bases for J; bases not matched to a gene: 14. From germline, CDR1 is MDHEN and CDR2 SYDVKM. The CDR3 loop spans 16 amino acids. CDR3: CASTTEGAGSYTEAFF. DNA of the CDR3: TGTGCCAGCACCACGGAGGGGGCGGGGAGCTACACTGAAGCTTTCTTT.

This rearrangement joins TRBV28 to TRBJ2-6; D is possibly TRBD2 (7 bases). The V end was cut by 7 bases, the J end by 0 bases, with 13 bases between. The CDR3 is made up of 16 amino acids. Germline CDR1 and CDR2: MDHEN and SYDVKM. In DNA, the CDR3 is TGTGCCAGCAAAGGGGGGAGGGTCTCTGGGGCCAACGTCCTGACTTTC. Amino acid sequence: CASKGGRVSGANVLTF. Supplemented by reference TRBV28 and TRBJ2-6, the full variable domain reads DVKVTQSSRYLVKRTGEKVFLECVQDMDHENMFWYRQDPGLGLRLIYFSYDVKMKEKGDIPEGYSVSREKKERFSLILESASTNQTSMYLCASKGGRVSGANVLTFGAGSRLTVL.

This chain joins TRBV7-6 and TRBJ2-2; 7 bases agree with TRBD1. Germline CDR1 SGHVS, CDR2 FNYEAQ. V was pared by 4 bases and J by 6 bases, with 17 bases of the junction left unmatched. The CDR3 loop spans 18 amino acids. CDR3 sequence: CASSSKPVTGSVAGELFF. CDR3 DNA: TGTGCCAGCAGCTCTAAACCGGTGACAGGGTCGGTTGCCGGGGAGCTGTTTTTT.

This chain uses TRBV28 with TRBJ2-7; no reliable D call. Germline lookup yields CDR1 MDHEN and CDR2 SYDVKM. Trimming removed 6 bases at V and 0 bases at J, with 6 bases between. The CDR3 sequence is 12 residues long. The DNA of the CDR3 is TGTGCCAGCAGGTATAGCTCCTACGAGCAGTACTTC. It specifies CASRYSSYEQYF.

This sequence joins TRBV6-6 and TRBJ2-7, with TRBD1 matching over 7 bases. From germline, CDR1 is MNHNY and CDR2 SVGAGI (reference sequence). This CDR3 region has 14 residues. V lost 2 bases, J lost 2 bases, and 3 bases stayed unmatched. CDR3 loop: CASSYGQVAYEQYF. CDR3 sequence (DNA): TGTGCCAGCAGTTACGGACAGGTCGCCTACGAGCAGTACTTC.

The J gene is TRBJ2-7, the V gene TRBV30; tentative D call: TRBD1 (6 bases). The germline V gene has CDR1 GTSNPN and CDR2 SVGIG (reference sequence). The CDR3 has 14 amino acids. The V and J ends lost 3 bases and 7 bases respectively, with 19 bases between them. Here the CDR3 reads CAWRPGQGFLEQYF. DNA for the CDR3: TGTGCCTGGAGGCCGGGACAAGGGTTTTTGGAGCAGTACTTC.

This clone was counted between two and nine times. The CDR3 DNA reads as TGTGCCAGTAGTATGGCGGGACAGGGGAACTATGGCTACACCTTC. It translates to CASSMAGQGNYGYTF. The chain joins TRBV19 to TRBJ1-2, with TRBD1 matching 10 bases. From germline, CDR1 is LNHDA and CDR2 SQIVND (reference sequence). The V and J ends lost 3 bases and 2 bases, in that order; junction bases with no gene match: 3. The CDR3 runs 15 residues.

This sequence joins TRBV2 and TRBJ2-7, with a weak D call TRBD1 (6 bases). The CDR3 extends over 13 amino acids. Germline V lookup: CDR1 SNHLY, CDR2 FYNNEI. V shed 7 bases and J shed 0 bases, with 10 bases lying between them. This chain's CDR3 is CASTRTDSYEQYF. For the CDR3, the DNA is TGTGCCAGCACCAGGACAGACTCCTACGAGCAGTACTTC.

The chain combines TRBV7-2 with TRBJ1-5; D is undetermined. V shed 0 bases and J shed 4 bases, with 7 bases lying between them. The germline CDR1 and CDR2 sequences are SGHTA and FQGNSA. CDR3 length: 14 amino acids. CDR3 in DNA: TGTGCCAGCAGCTTAGCGGGAGGGAATCAGCCCCAGCATTTT. It translates to CASSLAGGNQPQHF.

The chain has TRBV18 and TRBJ2-1; 9 nucleotides line up with TRBD2. The CDR3 totals 15 residues. CDR1 is KGHSH and CDR2 is LQKENI in the germline V gene. The J segment lost 7 bases and the V segment lost 4 bases, leaving 8 bases of the junction unmatched. The CDR3 DNA reads as TGTGCCAGCTCACTCGGGGTAGCGGGGGTTAATGAGCAGTTCTTC. It yields the protein CASSLGVAGVNEQFF. Full variable domain (outside the CDR3, taken from reference TRBV18 and TRBJ2-1): NAGVMQNPRHLVRRRGQEARLRCSPMKGHSHVYWYRQLPEEGLKFMVYLQKENIIDESGMPKERFSAEFPKEGPSILRIQQVVRGDSAAYFCASSLGVAGVNEQFFGPGTRLTVL.

This chain uses TRBV7-2 with TRBJ2-5, with D uncertain. The germline V gene has CDR1 SGHTA and CDR2 FQGNSA. CDR3 size: 13 residues. Trimming cost V 0 bases and J 1 base, with 3 bases left between them. This CDR3 is CASSLASQETQYF. CDR3 in DNA: TGTGCCAGCAGCTTAGCCTCCCAAGAGACCCAGTACTTC.

V gene TRBV5-6 combines with J gene TRBJ1-1, with D possibly matching TRBD1 (5 bases). Germline V gene lookup returns CDR1 SGHDT and CDR2 YYEEEE. Trimming removed 4 bases from V and 0 bases from J, with 10 bases in between. The CDR3 runs to 14 residues. As DNA, the CDR3 is TGTGCCAGCAGCCGGGGGACCATGAACACTGAAGCTTTCTTT. Translating gives CASSRGTMNTEAFF. Looking up the rest from reference TRBV5-6 and TRBJ1-1 gives the full variable domain: DAGVTQSPTHLIKTRGQQVTLRCSPKSGHDTVSWYQQALGQGPQFIFQYYEEEERQRGNFPDRFSGHQFPNYSSELNVNALLLGDSALYLCASSRGTMNTEAFFGQGTRLTVV.

The genes are TRBV7-2 and TRBJ1-1, with D tentatively TRBD1 (6 bases). The CDR3 extends over 16 amino acids. Trimming removed 4 bases at V and 6 bases at J, with 21 bases between. Germline V gene data show CDR1 as SGHTA and CDR2 as FQGNSA. DNA for the CDR3: TGTGCCAGCAGCTCCCAAAGCCCCGGGACAACGGCTGAAGCTTTCTTT. Translated, it gives CASSSQSPGTTAEAFF.

This clone is a singleton in its sample. J is TRBJ2-7 and V is TRBV7-2; 7 nucleotides match TRBD2. The CDR3 length is 13 residues. V shed 6 bases, J shed 4 bases, and the junction held 6 bases outside the gene matches. Germline-derived CDR1 and CDR2 are SGHTA and FQGNSA. The CDR3 region has the DNA TGTGCCAGCAGTCCTGGACTAGTTTACGAGCAGTACTTC. Translated: CASSPGLVYEQYF.

The chain uses TRBV29-1 and TRBJ2-3, with 8 bases fitting TRBD2. Trimming cost V 4 bases and J 6 bases; bases outside gene matches: 18. This CDR3 contains 17 residues. Germline CDR1 and CDR2: SQVTM and ANQGSEA. The CDR3 nucleotides read TGCAGCGTTGGGGGCAGGAGGAATCGGGGGGGCCAGGATACGCAGTATTTT. This gives the protein CSVGGRRNRGGQDTQYF.

The chain employs TRBV7-2 and TRBJ2-7, with 9 bases identical to TRBD1. The germline V gene encodes CDR1 SGHTA and CDR2 FQGNSA. J lost 7 bases, V lost 5 bases, and 15 bases had no gene match. The CDR3 has 16 amino acids. For the CDR3, the DNA is TGTGCCAGCAGCCCCGGTACCGGGACAGGGTTAGGGGAGCAGTACTTC. Translating gives CASSPGTGTGLGEQYF.

The chain employs TRBV2 and TRBJ2-1; the D gene is possibly TRBD1 (6 bases). The length of the CDR3 is 14 residues. Trimming took 4 bases from V and 6 from J, leaving 13 bases between them. Germline V gene data show CDR1 as SNHLY and CDR2 as FYNNEI. CDR3: CASSGQGFGNEQFF. CDR3 nucleotides: TGTGCCAGCAGTGGGCAGGGGTTTGGCAATGAGCAGTTCTTC. Based on the CDR3 plus reference TRBV2 and TRBJ2-1, the full variable domain is EPEVTQTPSHQVTQMGQEVILRCVPISNHLYFYWYRQILGQKVEFLVSFYNNEISEKSEIFDDQFSVERPDGSNFTLKIRSTKLEDSAMYFCASSGQGFGNEQFFGPGTRLTVL.

The chain uses TRBV18 and TRBJ2-7; possibly TRBD1 for D (6 bases). This CDR3 contains 15 residues. Trimming shortened V by 6 bases and J by 1 base, and 16 bases separated the two germline ends. Germline V gene lookup returns CDR1 KGHSH and CDR2 LQKENI. The CDR3 bases are TGTGCCAGCTCCCACACCACGGACAGATCCTACGAGCAGTACTTC. Amino acids: CASSHTTDRSYEQYF.

The sample holds one count of this clone. The CDR3 sequence is CASSIDRDTYEQYF. The CDR3 DNA follows: TGTGCCAGCAGTATTGACAGGGATACCTACGAGCAGTACTTC. The rearrangement joins TRBV6-6 to TRBJ2-7; 7 bases match TRBD1. This CDR3 is built from 14 residues. Germline lookup yields CDR1 MNHNY and CDR2 SVGAGI (reference sequence). The V segment lost 5 bases and the J segment 2 bases; nucleotides outside the gene matches: 6.

DNA for the CDR3: TGTGCCAGCAGCTCTCGGGGGGTCCAGACAGATACGCAGTATTTT. This codes for CASSSRGVQTDTQYF. V gene TRBV11-2 combines with J gene TRBJ2-3; 7 nucleotides line up with TRBD2. Unmatched junction bases numbered 7, after V lost 4 bases and J lost 3 bases. CDR3 size: 15 residues. Germline CDR1 reads SGHAT; CDR2 reads FQNNGV.

V gene TRBV11-3 combines with J gene TRBJ2-2, with D maybe TRBD2 (6 bases). Per the germline V gene, CDR1 is SGHNT and CDR2 is YENEEA. The CDR3 has 15 amino acids. Trimming took 1 base from V and 3 from J, leaving 9 bases between them. CDR3 nucleotide sequence: TGTGCCAGCAGCTTAGTAGGAGGGGACACCGGGGAGCTGTTTTTT. This encodes CASSLVGGDTGELFF.